What follows are 29 T cell receptor beta chains derived from one specimen sequenced in a study of T cell responses to AZD1222 COVID-19 vaccine. Here immunoSEQ multiplex PCR was the method, and the copy in TCRdb shows in-frame clones only, minus some. The sample has about 120,000 clones; 91% are singletons. This sample comprised peripheral blood, obtained on day 0 of AZD1222 vaccination. The receptors were sampled from an adult in good health.

The chain joins TRBV28 to TRBJ1-1, with a possible D match to TRBD1 (5 bases). V dropped 9 bases and J dropped 3 bases, with 8 bases sitting between them. The CDR3 consists of 11 residues. Germline-derived CDR1 and CDR2 are MDHEN and SYDVKM. The CDR3 region has the DNA TGTGCCAGTCAGGGTCACACTGAAGCTTTCTTT. This encodes CASQGHTEAFF.

The V and J genes are TRBV21-1 and TRBJ2-2; TRBD2, the table's D call, lacks a check against the DNA. TRBV21-1 has pseudogene status. The CDR3 runs to 19 residues. The CDR3 DNA follows: TGTGCCAGCAGCAAGGGAAGGGGACTAGCTTTCGCGAACACCGGGGAGCTGTTTTTT. Translated, it gives CASSKGRGLAFANTGELFF.

The gene calls are TRBV5-1 and TRBJ2-1; a weak D match, TRBD1 (6 bases). The CDR3 runs 17 residues. Germline V CDR1 and CDR2: SGHRS, YFSETQ. The V gene lost 1 base and the J gene lost 0 bases, with 14 bases spanning the gap. The CDR3 coding sequence is TGCGCCAGCAGCTTGTGGGACACCCGGAGCTCCTACAATGAGCAGTTCTTC. Its protein is CASSLWDTRSSYNEQFF.

The V and J genes are TRBV27 and TRBJ1-6, with 7 bases identical to TRBD1. The junction had 9 bases not matched to a gene; V was cut back by 3 bases and J by 10 bases. From germline, CDR1 is MNHEY and CDR2 SMNVEV (reference sequence). The CDR3 is 15 amino acids. As DNA, the CDR3 is TGTGCCAGCAGTTTCATCAACAGGGGAGAATCACCCCTCCACTTT. This gives the protein CASSFINRGESPLHF.

The chain recombines TRBV5-1 with TRBJ1-6, with no clear D. The V gene lost 0 bases and the J gene lost 5 bases, with 0 bases spanning the gap. The CDR3 has 12 residues. CDR1 and CDR2 from the germline V gene are SGHRS and YFSETQ. This chain's CDR3 is CASSLDNSPLHF. The CDR3 region has the DNA TGCGCCAGCAGCTTGGATAATTCACCCCTCCACTTT.

This clone was picked up a small number of times. The rearrangement joins TRBV27 to TRBJ1-1; D is perhaps TRBD1 (5 bases). Germline V gene sequence: CDR1 MNHEY, CDR2 SMNVEV (reference sequence). The CDR3 loop spans 14 amino acids. V dropped 8 bases and J dropped 4 bases, with 17 bases sitting between them. The CDR3 DNA is TGTGCCAGCTTTTCCGGGACCCGGGGCACTGAAGCTTTCTTT. Protein sequence: CASFSGTRGTEAFF.

V and J are TRBV19 and TRBJ2-7; D unclear. The germline V gene encodes CDR1 LNHDA and CDR2 SQIVND (reference sequence). V lost 7 bases and J 0 bases, leaving 13 bases between the germline ends. The CDR3 has 14 residues. CDR3 nucleotide sequence: TGTGCCAGTACCCCTGGGATAAGCTCCTACGAGCAGTACTTC. This codes for CASTPGISSYEQYF.

This clone has just one count. The V call is TRBV27, the J call TRBJ1-1; tentative D call: TRBD1 (6 bases). Germline V gene sequence: CDR1 MNHEY, CDR2 SMNVEV (reference sequence). This CDR3 is built from 14 residues. The V end was cut by 1 base, the J end by 4 bases, with 10 bases between. The CDR3: CASSLFGGPTEAFF. CDR3 in DNA: TGTGCCAGCAGTTTATTCGGGGGCCCCACTGAAGCTTTCTTT.

The chain joins TRBV5-1 to TRBJ1-1, with 9 nucleotides matching TRBD1. Germline CDR1 SGHRS, CDR2 YFSETQ. V lost 5 bases, J lost 8 bases, and 10 bases stayed unmatched. There are 14 residues in the CDR3. CDR3 amino acids: CASSHPGQGGEAFF. CDR3 in DNA: TGCGCCAGCAGTCACCCGGGACAGGGAGGAGAAGCTTTCTTT.

The gene calls are TRBV12-3 or TRBV12-4 and TRBJ1-2; D might be TRBD1 (5 bases). This CDR3 comprises 10 residues. V lost 8 bases, J lost 6 bases, and 7 bases lay in between. CDR3 DNA sequence: TGTGCCAGCGGGGGGGATGGCTACACCTTC. Its translation: CASGGDGYTF.

This clone was seen only once. This chain links TRBV5-5 with TRBJ1-2, with TRBD1 matching over 11 bases. Looked up from germline, CDR1 is SGHKS and CDR2 is YYEKEE (reference sequence). The CDR3 has 16 residues. Losses at the gene ends were 1 base for V and 5 bases for J; bases not matched to a gene: 7. CDR3 bases: TGTGCCAGCAGCTTGAATTTCCGGGACAGGGGGTATGGCTACACCTTC. Protein: CASSLNFRDRGYGYTF.

The rearrangement links TRBV4-2 to TRBJ2-1; a possible D gene is TRBD2 (6 bases). V shed 0 bases and J shed 4 bases, with 16 bases lying between them. Germline values: CDR1 LGHNA, CDR2 YNFKEQ. This CDR3 has 17 residues. This CDR3 is CASSQELAAAIYNEQFF. The CDR3 coding sequence is TGTGCCAGCAGCCAAGAGTTAGCGGCGGCAATTTACAATGAGCAGTTCTTC.

This clone was counted a few times. The rearrangement joins TRBV6-5 to TRBJ1-3; D is perhaps TRBD1 (6 bases). The V end lost 5 bases, the J end lost 2 bases, and 13 bases lay between the germline ends. The germline V gene has CDR1 MNHEY and CDR2 SVGAGI. This CDR3 contains 15 residues. The CDR3 spells CASSIQGFPGNTIYF. CDR3 coding DNA: TGTGCCAGCAGTATACAGGGATTCCCTGGAAACACCATATATTTT.

This CDR3 is CASSERQGEGETQYF. CDR3 DNA: TGCGCCAGCAGTGAGCGGCAGGGGGAGGGAGAGACCCAGTACTTC. The chain uses TRBV10-1 and TRBJ2-5; D is possibly TRBD1 or TRBD2 (7 bases each). The germline V and J ends were trimmed by 2 bases and 4 bases, with 14 bases remaining between them. CDR1 is WNHNN, CDR2 SYGVQD, per germline (reference sequence). CDR3 size: 15 residues.

The V gene is TRBV9, the J gene TRBJ1-5, with TRBD1 matching over 8 bases. Germline V gives CDR1 SGDLS, CDR2 YYNGEE. Trimming took 0 bases from V and 7 from J; bases not matched to a gene: 6. The CDR3 runs 15 residues. The CDR3 here is CASSVGAGGWQPQHF. CDR3 nucleotide sequence: TGTGCCAGCAGCGTAGGGGCAGGGGGCTGGCAGCCCCAGCATTTT.

This clone has just one count. The V call is TRBV30, the J call TRBJ1-5; D possibly corresponds to TRBD1 (5 bases). V lost 0 bases and J 3 bases, leaving 9 bases between the germline ends. Germline CDR1 and CDR2: GTSNPN and SVGIG (reference sequence). This CDR3 contains 14 residues. This CDR3 is CAWSVWGSNQPQHF. The CDR3 DNA reads TGTGCCTGGAGTGTGTGGGGGTCCAATCAGCCCCAGCATTTT.

This clone came up a few times. The chain employs TRBV5-1 and TRBJ1-4; D remains ambiguous. Trimming left V 2 bases short and J 8 bases short, with 10 bases between. Germline loops: CDR1 SGHRS, CDR2 YFSETQ. The CDR3 consists of 13 residues. This CDR3 reads CASSFGTGEKLFF. CDR3 coding DNA: TGCGCCAGCAGCTTCGGTACTGGGGAAAAACTGTTTTTT.

The V call is TRBV2, the J call TRBJ1-2; 7 bases align to TRBD1. The CDR3 covers 15 residues. Unmatched junction bases numbered 9, after V lost 6 bases and J lost 2 bases. Germline V gene lookup returns CDR1 SNHLY and CDR2 FYNNEI. This chain's CDR3 is CASSAGTERNYGYTF. CDR3 nucleotides: TGTGCCAGCAGCGCGGGGACAGAGAGAAACTATGGCTACACCTTC.

The rearrangement joins TRBV7-3 to TRBJ2-3, with 7 nucleotides matching TRBD1. Unmatched junction bases numbered 10, after V lost 3 bases and J lost 4 bases. The CDR3 spans 16 residues. Germline V CDR1 and CDR2: SGHTA, FQGTGA. CDR3 nucleotides: TGTGCCAGCAGCTTTAAAGGGGGCGCCCGGCCAGATACGCAGTATTTT. As protein: CASSFKGGARPDTQYF.

The rearrangement joins TRBV18 to TRBJ2-1; D may match TRBD1 or TRBD2 (5 bases each). Per germline, CDR1 KGHSH and CDR2 LQKENI. Trimming shortened V by 6 bases and J by 7 bases, and 13 bases separated the two germline ends. The CDR3 consists of 13 residues. The chain's CDR3 is CASSEGSVNEQFF. Written as DNA, the CDR3 is TGTGCCAGCTCCGAGGGGTCAGTGAATGAGCAGTTCTTC.

The chain links TRBV14 to TRBJ1-2, with a weak D call TRBD1 (5 bases). Deletions cut 4 bases from V and 4 bases from J, with 28 bases between. The CDR3 runs to 19 residues. Germline loops: CDR1 SGHDN, CDR2 FVKESK. CDR3 sequence (DNA): TGTGCCAGCAGCCTTCTCCGGCCGACCGGTGGGGCCCCCATCTATGGCTACACCTTC. Its translation is CASSLLRPTGGAPIYGYTF.

The rearrangement uses TRBV7-9 and TRBJ1-2; perhaps TRBD1 as D (6 bases). V dropped 0 bases and J dropped 8 bases, with 10 bases sitting between them. This CDR3 region has 13 residues. Germline V gene sequence: CDR1 SEHNR, CDR2 FQNEAQ (reference sequence). The CDR3 DNA sequence: TGTGCCAGCAGCTTAGCGCCCGACAGGGGCTACACCTTC. Translation: CASSLAPDRGYTF. Based on the CDR3 plus reference TRBV7-9 and TRBJ1-2, the full variable domain is DTGVSQNPRHKITKRGQNVTFRCDPISEHNRLYWYRQTLGQGPEFLTYFQNEAQLEKSRLLSDRFSAERPKGSFSTLEIQRTEQGDSAMYLCASSLAPDRGYTFGSGTRLTVV.

This chain connects TRBV19 to TRBJ1-2; D is ambiguous. The CDR3 covers 12 residues. Germline V lookup: CDR1 LNHDA, CDR2 SQIVND (reference sequence). Deletions cut 8 bases from V and 2 bases from J, with 9 bases between. The chain's CDR3 is CASAWENYGYTF. In DNA, the CDR3 is TGTGCCAGTGCGTGGGAAAACTATGGCTACACCTTC. Full variable domain (remainder filled in from reference TRBV19 and TRBJ1-2): DGGITQSPKYLFRKEGQNVTLSCEQNLNHDAMYWYRQDPGQGLRLIYYSQIVNDFQKGDIAEGYSVSREKKESFPLTVTSAQKNPTAFYLCASAWENYGYTFGSGTRLTVV.

The chain links TRBV5-1 to TRBJ1-1, with unresolved D. This CDR3 is built from 17 residues. V was shortened by 0 bases and J by 0 bases, with 15 bases between the two germline ends. The germline gives CDR1 SGHRS, CDR2 YFSETQ. The CDR3 protein is CASSLVGQVGLNTEAFF. The CDR3 DNA follows: TGCGCCAGCAGCTTGGTAGGGCAGGTGGGGTTGAACACTGAAGCTTTCTTT.

The chain links TRBV30 to TRBJ2-3; D is undetermined. The CDR3 sequence is 14 residues long. Trimming left V 2 bases short and J 1 base short, with 10 bases between. The germline CDR1 and CDR2 sequences are GTSNPN and SVGIG (reference sequence). Written as DNA, the CDR3 is TGTGCCTGGAGTTATGGGCTTCGCACAGATACGCAGTATTTT. Its translation: CAWSYGLRTDTQYF.

The genes are TRBV7-3 and TRBJ1-1, with 8 bases identical to TRBD1. The germline V gene encodes CDR1 SGHTA and CDR2 FQGTGA. The CDR3 extends over 14 amino acids. Unmatched junction bases numbered 3, after V lost 1 base and J lost 5 bases. CDR3 amino acids: CASSLRTGGTEAFF. The DNA of the CDR3 is TGTGCCAGCAGCTTAAGAACAGGGGGAACTGAAGCTTTCTTT.

The chain is built from TRBV28 and TRBJ1-5, with D perhaps TRBD1 (6 bases). V gave up 4 bases and J gave up 2 bases, with 18 bases separating them. In germline, CDR1 is MDHEN, CDR2 SYDVKM. The CDR3 runs 17 residues. This CDR3 reads CASSSSQGHGGNQPQHF. The DNA of the CDR3 is TGTGCCAGCAGTTCGAGCCAGGGGCATGGCGGCAATCAGCCCCAGCATTTT.

This chain joins TRBV6-5 and TRBJ1-5; D not certain. V was pared by 0 bases and J by 7 bases, with 13 bases between. Germline V lookup: CDR1 MNHEY, CDR2 SVGAGI. The CDR3 extends over 15 amino acids. CDR3 nucleotide sequence: TGTGCCAGCAGTTACTCGAGCAACGGCCCCCAGCCCCAGCATTTT. It translates to CASSYSSNGPQPQHF.

The V and J genes are TRBV19 and TRBJ2-7; no reliable D call. The CDR3 is 11 residues long. The germline gives CDR1 LNHDA, CDR2 SQIVND (reference sequence). Trimming removed 3 bases from V and 3 bases from J, with 3 bases in between. In DNA form, the CDR3 reads TGTGCCAGTAGTATTAACTACGAGCAGTACTTC. It codes for CASSINYEQYF.